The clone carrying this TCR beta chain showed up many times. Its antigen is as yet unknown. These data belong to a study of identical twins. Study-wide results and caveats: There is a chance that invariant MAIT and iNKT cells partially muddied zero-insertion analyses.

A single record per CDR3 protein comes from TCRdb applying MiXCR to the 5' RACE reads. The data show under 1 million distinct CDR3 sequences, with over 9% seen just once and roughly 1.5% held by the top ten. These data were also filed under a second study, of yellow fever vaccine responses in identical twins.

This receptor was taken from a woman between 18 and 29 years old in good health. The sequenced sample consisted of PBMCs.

The CDR3 spells CASSPGRVMNTEAFF. CDR3 nucleotides: TGCGCCAGCAGCCCGGGGAGGGTAATGAACACTGAAGCTTTCTTT. V usage is TRBV5-1 and J usage is TRBJ1-1; no clear D gene. The V gene lost 4 bases and the J gene lost 0 bases, with 13 bases spanning the gap. Per germline, CDR1 SGHRS and CDR2 YFSETQ. The CDR3 contains 15 residues.